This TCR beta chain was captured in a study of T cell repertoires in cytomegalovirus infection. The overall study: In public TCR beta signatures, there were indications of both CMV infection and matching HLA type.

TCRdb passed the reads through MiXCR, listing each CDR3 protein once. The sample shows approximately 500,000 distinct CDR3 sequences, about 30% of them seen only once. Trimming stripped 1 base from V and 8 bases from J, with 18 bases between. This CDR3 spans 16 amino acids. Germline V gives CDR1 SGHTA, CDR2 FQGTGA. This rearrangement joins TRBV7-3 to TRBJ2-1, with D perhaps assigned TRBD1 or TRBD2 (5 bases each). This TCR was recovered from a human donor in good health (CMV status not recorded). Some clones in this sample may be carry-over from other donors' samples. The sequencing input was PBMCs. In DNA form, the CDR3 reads TGTGCCAGCAGCTTAAAGCTCCTAGCTGGGGCGGATGAGCAGTTCTTC. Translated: CASSLKLLAGADEQFF.